This T cell receptor beta chain stems from a study of shared clonotypes between healthy human individuals. Study details: A couple of women and a few men aged 18 to 49 served as donors. The plates for each donor numbered three CD4 naive, three CD4 memory, two CD8 naive and one CD8 memory. Findings of the study overall: It was expected that sequencing depth would affect clonotype sharing among donors. Among the subsets, naive ones generally showed larger estimated richness than memory ones.

This CDR3 has 14 amino acids. Germline V gives CDR1 SGDLS, CDR2 YYNGEE. V was pared by 3 bases and J by 0 bases, with 10 bases between. Details on this clone: What it binds is not known. This sample also contains other DNA sequences that code for the same CDR3.

CD45RO-negative CD8 cells positively selected for CCR7 made up the naive population, which excluded terminally differentiated effector memory CD45RA+ cells. Measured with immunoSEQ multiplex PCR; TCRdb has only the in-frame clones, and not every one. The table shows around 2,100,000 clones, with about 94% occurring only once. The sequenced sample consisted of naive CD8+ T cells sorted from blood. V gene TRBV9 combines with J gene TRBJ2-7; D might be TRBD1 or TRBD2, each matching 5 bases. This receptor was identified in a young man in good health. This CDR3 reads CASSARDGSYEQYF. The CDR3 DNA follows: TGTGCCAGCAGCGCCCGGGACGGCTCCTACGAGCAGTACTTC.